This TCR beta chain was recorded in a study of T cell responses to AZD1222 COVID-19 vaccine. Points from the study as a whole: The number of AZD1222 recipients seropositive at baseline was only 5 to 7. Repertoires were obtained only post-peak T cell response.

A remark on this clone: Its antigen is unidentified.

Between the trimmed V and J ends, which lost 1 base and 8 bases, there was a span of 6 bases. The CDR3 runs to 12 residues. CDR1 is LGHDT and CDR2 is YNNKEL in the germline V gene (reference sequence). Assay used: immunoSEQ multiplex PCR; TCRdb lists only in-frame clones, some missing. Among about 150,000 clones listed, around nine tenths were seen once. Sequencing used peripheral blood, obtained on day 0 of AZD1222 vaccination. The sequence was collected from an adult in good health. The chain joins TRBV3-1 (or the pseudogene TRBV3-2) to TRBJ2-1; D is unresolved. This CDR3 is CASSQVWHEQFF. The CDR3 nucleotides read TGTGCCAGCAGCCAAGTTTGGCATGAGCAGTTCTTC.